This section outlines one T cell receptor beta chain sequence together with its context. The antigen it recognizes is unknown. No per-base quality is available; no much larger clone lies one base away. The data are from a study of T-cell memory formation after mild COVID-19 (dated by TCRdb to the early 2020s). Notes on the research overall: Most TCR sequence clusters were specific to one of the two donors. Two young, previously healthy adult volunteers, one female and one male, were included in the cohort. In a couple of donors, T-cell clones that expanded and contracted after mild COVID-19 were followed by sequencing TCRalpha and TCRbeta repertoires longitudinally. What the study reported, not specific to this receptor: Some responding clones were detected in pre-infection memory, suggesting pre-existing cross-reactive memory T cells joined the SARS-CoV-2 response. From day 15 to 85, contracting clones showed balanced CD4/CD8 phenotypes, whereas a second wave of clones that expanded from day 15 to 37 leaned towards CD4+. The study covered only a couple of mild cases, and larger cohorts including severe cases with pre-infection samples were considered necessary. Contracting CD4+ clones turned up mainly in the CM and EM memory subsets, whereas EMRA was where CD8+ clones were enriched. SARS-CoV-2 specificity was not confirmed for the second-wave clones peaking on day 37.

As encoded in the germline V gene (reference sequence), CDR1 is LNHDA while CDR2 is SQIVND. Inclusive of the bounding cysteine and phenylalanine, the CDR3 is 14 residues long. Only the CDR3 portion is preserved as DNA: 42 bases, with reading frame beginning at the first base. Trimming takes 6 bases off V and 7 bases off J; junction bases not matched to a gene: 7. Ficoll-Paque density gradient centrifugation was the method used to isolate PBMCs. TCRdb records Illumina NovaSeq 6000 as the sequencer. TCRalpha and TCRbeta cDNA libraries were constructed by 5'RACE with constant-segment primers, with sample barcodes and unique molecular identifiers being introduced. Trizol reagent was used to extract RNA from every sample. Library amplification was performed in two PCR steps, and a second sample barcode and Illumina TruSeq adapters were introduced in the second step. Sequencing of the libraries was done on an Illumina NovaSeq, producing 2 x 150 bp paired-end reads. In the source study's methods: Demultiplexing of reads and collapsing into UMI-guided consensus sequences were performed with migec v1.2.7. Using mixcr v2.1.11, UMI consensuses were aligned to TRA and TRB V and J templates and then assembled into clonotypes. A clonotype was counted as expanded or contracted only if both edgeR and NoisET called the change significant, with noise models trained on biological replicates. For edgeR calls, a false discovery rate-adjusted p below 0.01 and a log2 fold-change threshold of 1 were applied. PCA with hierarchical clustering of max-normalized trajectories of the 1000 most abundant clonotypes was used as exploratory dynamics analysis. The CD4 or CD8 phenotype of responding clones was assigned using the separately sequenced CD4+ and CD8+ repertoires. The public sequencing data were trimmed at Q25 with fastp and processed into clonotypes with MiXCR by TCRdb, which kept only in-frame beta chains. Rows matching on CDR3 protein sequence are summarized as one entry with the most common DNA and genes. These V and J calls are TCRdb output, not the study's own analysis. Counted in this sample were a few hundred thousand distinct CDR3 sequences; about a sixth of them appeared once. Jointly, the top ten make up more than 20% of the sample.

Sequencing was performed on PBMCs or a T cell subset sorted from them (not recorded which). This receptor was obtained from a man younger than 30 who had mild COVID-19 (a few samples of this study predate the infection). The sample titles of this study are shuffled in the database, so cell type and time point are left out; the donor was told from shared clones. The chain is encoded by TRBV19 joined to TRBJ2-1; 9 middle bases align to TRBD1. The nucleotide sequence reads as follows: TGTGCCAGTAGATCGGGACAGGGAAATAATGAGCAGTTCTTC. Translation gives CASRSGQGNNEQFF.